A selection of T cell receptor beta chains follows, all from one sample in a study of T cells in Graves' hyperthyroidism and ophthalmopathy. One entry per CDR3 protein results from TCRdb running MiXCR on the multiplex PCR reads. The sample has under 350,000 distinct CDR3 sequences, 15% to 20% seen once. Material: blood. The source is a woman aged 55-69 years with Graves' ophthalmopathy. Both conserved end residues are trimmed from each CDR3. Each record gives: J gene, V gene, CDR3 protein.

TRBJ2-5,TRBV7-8,ASSSDRGVGETQY
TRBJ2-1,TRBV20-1,SALTSGRALNNEQF
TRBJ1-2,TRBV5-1,ASSLGGFHSYGYT
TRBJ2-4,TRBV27,ASSERSGTGSGIQY
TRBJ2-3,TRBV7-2,ASSAGDTQY
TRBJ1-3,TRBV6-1,ASSVGPPGSGNTIY
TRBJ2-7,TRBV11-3,ASSTGQARSSGEQY
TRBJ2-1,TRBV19,ASSTQSTSGPYNEQF
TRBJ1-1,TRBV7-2,ASSPDRGLTEAF
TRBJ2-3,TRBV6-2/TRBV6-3,ASRDRGNPITQY
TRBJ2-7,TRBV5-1,ASSSGTGGYEQY
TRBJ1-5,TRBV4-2,ASSQEHDISNQPQH
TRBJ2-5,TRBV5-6,ASVLRGLAQETQY
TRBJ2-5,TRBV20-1,SADKLAGGQETQY
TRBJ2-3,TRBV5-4,ASSHRSSTDTQY
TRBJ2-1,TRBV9,ASSPPRVLYNEQF
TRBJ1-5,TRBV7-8,ASSDRGFRWPQH
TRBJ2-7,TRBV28,ASRPGTGRYEQY
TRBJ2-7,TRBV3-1,ASSQDRKEQY
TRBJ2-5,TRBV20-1,SARATTPVYETQY
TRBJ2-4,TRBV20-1,SAAGQGVVGIQY
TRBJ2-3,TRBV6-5,ASSYAGRVDTQY
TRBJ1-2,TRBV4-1,ASSPGQGANGYT
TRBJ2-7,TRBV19,ASRKREGLSYEQY
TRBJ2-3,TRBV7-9,ASSIGTGGDTQY
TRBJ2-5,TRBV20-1,SALQGRETQY
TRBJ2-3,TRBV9,ASSVGRNLGDTQY
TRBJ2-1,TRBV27,ASSLRTSGSSFRNEQF
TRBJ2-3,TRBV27,ASSGQAIWGSTDTQY
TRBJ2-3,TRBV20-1,SARDPRETDTQY
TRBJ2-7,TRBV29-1,SVAGGISYEQY
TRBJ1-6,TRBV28,ASLVGGGGNSPLH
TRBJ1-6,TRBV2,ASSEQGGTSPLH
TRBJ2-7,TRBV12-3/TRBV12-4,ASRRGRGRGGDEQY
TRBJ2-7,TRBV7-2,ASRASGISYEQY
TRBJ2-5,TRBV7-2,ASSFNKGVETQY
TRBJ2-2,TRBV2,ASSEKGSNTGELF
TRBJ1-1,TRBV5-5,ASSFTGKEAF